This TCR beta chain comes out of a study of OX40 agonist ivuxolimab in advanced cancers. Using immunoSEQ multiplex PCR, the repertoire was profiled, and TCRdb retains in-frame clones only, with some absent. The top ten hold approximately 1.3% of the sample, which has tens of thousands of clones, just under 85% seen once. J lost 8 bases, V lost 7 bases, and 6 bases had no gene match. CDR3 length: 12 residues. Germline V CDR1 and CDR2: MDHEN, SYDVKM. This TCR came from an adult with an advanced solid tumor such as melanoma, head and neck, liver or kidney cancer. The sample consisted of CD4+ or CD8+ T cells sorted from blood, taken in a trial of the OX40 agonist ivuxolimab. The rearrangement uses TRBV28 and TRBJ1-2; 8 bases are shared with TRBD1. The CDR3 DNA follows: TGTGCCAGCACAGACAGGGGATACGGCTACACCTTC. Amino acid sequence: CASTDRGYGYTF.